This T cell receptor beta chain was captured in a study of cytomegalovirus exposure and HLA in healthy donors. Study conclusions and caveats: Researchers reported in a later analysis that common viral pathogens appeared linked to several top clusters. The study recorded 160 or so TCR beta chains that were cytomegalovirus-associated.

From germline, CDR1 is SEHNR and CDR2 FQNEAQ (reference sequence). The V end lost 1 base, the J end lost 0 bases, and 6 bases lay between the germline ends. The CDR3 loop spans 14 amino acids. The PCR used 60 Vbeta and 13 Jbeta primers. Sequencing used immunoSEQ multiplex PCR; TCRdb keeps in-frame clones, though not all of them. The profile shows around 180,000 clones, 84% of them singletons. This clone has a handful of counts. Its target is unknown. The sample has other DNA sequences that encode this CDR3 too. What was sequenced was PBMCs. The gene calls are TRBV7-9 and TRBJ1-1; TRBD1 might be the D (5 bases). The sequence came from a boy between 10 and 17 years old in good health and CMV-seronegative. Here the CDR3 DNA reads TGTGCCAGCAGCTTAGGGACATTGAACACTGAAGCTTTCTTT. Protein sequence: CASSLGTLNTEAFF.